The rows below give T cell receptor beta chains drawn from one sample of a study of T-cell reconstitution after alpha-beta-depleted transplantation in children. TCRdb re-derived calls from the PCR reads in MiXCR, one entry per CDR3 protein. Of 500,000 to 600,000 distinct CDR3 sequences in the sample, 30% to 35% are singletons; the top ten hold under 3%. Here the sequenced sample was PBMCs from the stem cell graft donor, taken from the stem cell graft. The receptors shown here come from a human donor who donated a stem cell graft to a child with aplastic anemia. CDR3s include the opening cysteine and the closing phenylalanine or tryptophan. Clone size, where shown, is once, few, many, or a class for clones that have expanded.

CDR3aa,j_gene,v_gene,abundance
CASSLGAGGAFGANVLTF,TRBJ2-6,TRBV11-2,NA
CASSSQRNEQFF,TRBJ2-1,TRBV7-2,NA
CASRGGKNIQYF,TRBJ2-4,TRBV2,NA
CASSRGGATDTQYF,TRBJ2-3,TRBV7-2,few
CAISESGGGQGAAEAFF,TRBJ1-1,TRBV10-3,NA
CASSVGRTAGEPTDTQYF,TRBJ2-3,TRBV9,NA
CASRVNYEQYF,TRBJ2-7,TRBV12-3/TRBV12-4,many
CSARVWRTDTQYF,TRBJ2-3,TRBV20-1,NA
CASSLGLDGYTF,TRBJ1-2,TRBV2,NA
CASSLAGLTDTQYF,TRBJ2-3,TRBV7-2,few
CASSFDHRGPYEQYF,TRBJ2-7,TRBV12-3/TRBV12-4,NA
CASSSPGSLANEQFF,TRBJ2-1,TRBV11-2,NA
CSVVRGGTQYF,TRBJ2-5,TRBV29-1,NA
CASSEIRAGELFF,TRBJ2-2,TRBV10-1,few
CASSSGTSGGADTQYF,TRBJ2-3,TRBV5-1,NA
CSAPMTSEVPHEQFF,TRBJ2-1,TRBV20-1,NA
CASSLEAGGPFF,TRBJ2-1,TRBV7-8,few
CATSDFREHRDRTDTDTQYF,TRBJ2-3,TRBV24-1,NA
CSVDAGTYLLNNEQFF,TRBJ2-1,TRBV29-1,NA
CSARIAGRAGDTQYF,TRBJ2-3,TRBV20-1,few
CSARDTSLSYNEQFF,TRBJ2-1,TRBV20-1,few
CASSSATGDAKTQYF,TRBJ2-5,TRBV5-4,NA
CSAREGTASMTEAFF,TRBJ1-1,TRBV20-1,few
CASSLDRTSYNEQFF,TRBJ2-1,TRBV6-5,few
CASSTLRVQETQYF,TRBJ2-5,TRBV6-2/TRBV6-3,NA
CSVGGLRGYTF,TRBJ1-2,TRBV29-1,NA
CATSDLGTTNEQFF,TRBJ2-1,TRBV24-1,few
CASSPRPIRAGVGEQFF,TRBJ2-1,TRBV12-3/TRBV12-4,few
CASSSRGGGTEAFF,TRBJ1-1,TRBV19,NA